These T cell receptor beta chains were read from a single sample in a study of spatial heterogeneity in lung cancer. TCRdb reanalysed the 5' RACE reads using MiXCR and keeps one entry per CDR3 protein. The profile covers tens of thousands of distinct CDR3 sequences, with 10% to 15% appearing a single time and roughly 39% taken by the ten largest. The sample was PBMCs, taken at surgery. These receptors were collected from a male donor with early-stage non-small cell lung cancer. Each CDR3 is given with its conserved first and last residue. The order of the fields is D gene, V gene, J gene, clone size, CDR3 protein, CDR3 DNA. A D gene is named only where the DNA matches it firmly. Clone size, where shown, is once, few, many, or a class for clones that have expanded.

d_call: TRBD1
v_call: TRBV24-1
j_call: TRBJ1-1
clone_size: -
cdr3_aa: CATRGTGAMNTEAFF
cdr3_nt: TGTGCCACCAGAGGGACAGGAGCGATGAACACTGAAGCTTTCTTT

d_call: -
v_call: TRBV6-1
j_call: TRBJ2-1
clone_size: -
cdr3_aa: CASSEGSASYNEQFF
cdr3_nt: TGTGCCAGCAGTGAAGGTAGCGCCTCCTACAATGAGCAGTTCTTC

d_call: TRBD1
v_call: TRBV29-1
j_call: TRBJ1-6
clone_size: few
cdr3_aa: CSVGRDDRGDSPLHF
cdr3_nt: TGCAGCGTTGGAAGGGATGACAGGGGTGATTCACCCCTCCACTTT

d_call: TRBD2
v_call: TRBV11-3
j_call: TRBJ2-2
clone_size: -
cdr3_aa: CASSEMGLAENTGELFF
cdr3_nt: TGTGCCAGCAGCGAAATGGGACTAGCGGAGAACACCGGGGAGCTGTTTTTT

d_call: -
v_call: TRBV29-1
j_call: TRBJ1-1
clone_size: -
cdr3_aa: CSVEDQGRGKAFF
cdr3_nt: TGCAGCGTTGAAGATCAGGGCAGGGGAAAAGCTTTCTTT

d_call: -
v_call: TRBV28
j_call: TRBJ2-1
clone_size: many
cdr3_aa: CASSLREGVSNEQFF
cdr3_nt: TGTGCCAGCAGCTTGCGAGAGGGAGTCAGCAATGAGCAGTTCTTC

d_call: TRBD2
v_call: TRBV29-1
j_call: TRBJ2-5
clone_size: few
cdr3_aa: CSVGTSAQETQYF
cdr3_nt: TGCAGCGTGGGGACTAGCGCCCAAGAGACCCAGTACTTC

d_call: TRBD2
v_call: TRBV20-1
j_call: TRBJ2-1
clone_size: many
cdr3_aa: CSARDKELAGWINEQFF
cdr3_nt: TGCAGTGCTAGAGATAAAGAACTAGCGGGATGGATCAATGAGCAGTTCTTC

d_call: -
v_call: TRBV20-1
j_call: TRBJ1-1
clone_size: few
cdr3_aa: CSAREGTMTEAFF
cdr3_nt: TGCAGTGCTAGGGAGGGAACAATGACTGAAGCTTTCTTT

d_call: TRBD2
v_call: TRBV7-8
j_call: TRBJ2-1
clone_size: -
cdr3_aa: CGTSGGPIMFEQFF
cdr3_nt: TGTGGGACTAGCGGGGGGCCGATAATGTTCGAGCAGTTCTTC

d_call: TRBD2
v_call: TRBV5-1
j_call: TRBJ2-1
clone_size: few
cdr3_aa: CASSLAEGLGVNEQFF
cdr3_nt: TGCGCCAGCAGCTTGGCCGAGGGACTAGGGGTCAATGAGCAGTTCTTC

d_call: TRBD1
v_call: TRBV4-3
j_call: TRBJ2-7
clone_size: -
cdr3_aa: CASSHYPTGNYEQYF
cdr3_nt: TGCGCCAGCAGCCACTATCCGACAGGGAACTACGAGCAGTACTTC

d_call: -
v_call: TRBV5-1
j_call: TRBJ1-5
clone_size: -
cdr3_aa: CASSLRDGTGPQHF
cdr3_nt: TGCGCCAGCAGCCTCCGGGACGGTACAGGCCCCCAGCATTTT

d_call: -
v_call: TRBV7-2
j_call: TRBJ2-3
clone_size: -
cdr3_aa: CASSLVAGPTDTQYF
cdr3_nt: TGTGCCAGCAGCTTAGTGGCAGGGCCCACAGATACGCAGTATTTT

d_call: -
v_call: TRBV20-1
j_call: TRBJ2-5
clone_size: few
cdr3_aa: CSAREGSYQETQYF
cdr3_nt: TGCAGTGCTAGAGAAGGCTCGTACCAAGAGACCCAGTACTTC

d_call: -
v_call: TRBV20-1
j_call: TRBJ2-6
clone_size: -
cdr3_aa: CSAFAGPGANVLTF
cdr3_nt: TGCAGTGCTTTTGCGGGGCCCGGGGCCAACGTCCTGACTTTC

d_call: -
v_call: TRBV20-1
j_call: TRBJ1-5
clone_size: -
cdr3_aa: CSASRSGFVNSNQPQHF
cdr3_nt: TGCAGTGCTAGTCGCTCAGGGTTTGTGAATAGCAATCAGCCCCAGCATTTT

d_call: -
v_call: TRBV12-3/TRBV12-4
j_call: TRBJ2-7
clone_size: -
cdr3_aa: CASSLRQGSSEQYF
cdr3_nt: TGTGCCAGCAGTTTACGGCAGGGCAGTTCCGAGCAGTACTTC

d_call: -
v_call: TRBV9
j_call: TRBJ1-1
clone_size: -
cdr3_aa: CASSPQPSPNTEAFF
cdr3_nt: TGTGCCAGCAGCCCCCAACCGAGCCCGAACACTGAAGCTTTCTTT

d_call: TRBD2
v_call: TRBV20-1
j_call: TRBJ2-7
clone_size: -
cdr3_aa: CSASTGGRTYEQYF
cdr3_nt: TGCAGTGCTAGCACCGGGGGGAGAACCTACGAGCAGTACTTC

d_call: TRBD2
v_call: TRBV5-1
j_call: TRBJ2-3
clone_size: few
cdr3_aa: CASSFLGLAGGPSDTQYF
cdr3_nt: TGCGCCAGCAGCTTCCTTGGACTAGCGGGAGGGCCCTCAGATACGCAGTATTTT

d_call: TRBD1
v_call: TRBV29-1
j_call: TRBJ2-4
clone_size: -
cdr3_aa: CSVHDRGKNIQYF
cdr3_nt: TGCAGCGTCCACGACAGGGGCAAAAACATTCAGTACTTC

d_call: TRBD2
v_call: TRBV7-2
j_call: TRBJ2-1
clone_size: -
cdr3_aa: CASSSQLAGGNEQFF
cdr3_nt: TGTGCCAGCAGCTCCCAACTAGCGGGAGGCAATGAGCAGTTCTTC

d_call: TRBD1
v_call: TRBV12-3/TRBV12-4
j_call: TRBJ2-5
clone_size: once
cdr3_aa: CASRRGQGARETQYF
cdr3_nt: TGTGCCAGCAGAAGGGGACAGGGGGCGAGGGAGACCCAGTACTTC

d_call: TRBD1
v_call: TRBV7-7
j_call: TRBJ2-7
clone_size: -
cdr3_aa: CASSLGQDSYEQYF
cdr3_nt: TGTGCTAGCAGCTTAGGACAGGACTCCTACGAGCAGTACTTC

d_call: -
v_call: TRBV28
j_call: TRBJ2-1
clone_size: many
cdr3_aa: CASRPGASESQGQFF
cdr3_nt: TGTGCCAGCAGACCAGGGGCGTCGGAGTCTCAAGGGCAGTTCTTC

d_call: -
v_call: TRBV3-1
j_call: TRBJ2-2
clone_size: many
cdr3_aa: CASSQGRGNGGELFF
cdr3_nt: TGTGCCAGCAGCCAAGGACGAGGAAACGGCGGGGAGCTGTTTTTT

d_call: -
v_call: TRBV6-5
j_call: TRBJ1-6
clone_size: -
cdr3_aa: CASSYTRDFSPLHF
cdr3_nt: TGTGCCAGCAGTTACACTCGTGATTTTTCACCCCTCCACTTT

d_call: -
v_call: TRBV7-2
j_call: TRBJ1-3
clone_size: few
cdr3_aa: CASSLEAGSSGNTIYF
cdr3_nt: TGTGCCAGCAGCTTAGAGGCCGGATCCTCTGGAAACACCATATATTTT

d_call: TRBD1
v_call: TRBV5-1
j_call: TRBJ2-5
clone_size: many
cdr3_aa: CASSEGTGSQETQYF
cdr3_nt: TGCGCCAGCAGCGAAGGGACAGGGTCTCAAGAGACCCAGTACTTC

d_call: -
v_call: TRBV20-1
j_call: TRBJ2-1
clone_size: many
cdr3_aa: CSAREGGNEQFF
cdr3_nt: TGCAGTGCTAGAGAGGGCGGGAATGAGCAGTTCTTC

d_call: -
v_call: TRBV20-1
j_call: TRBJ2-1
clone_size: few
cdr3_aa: CSAKHANEQFF
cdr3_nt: TGCAGTGCTAAACATGCCAATGAGCAGTTCTTC

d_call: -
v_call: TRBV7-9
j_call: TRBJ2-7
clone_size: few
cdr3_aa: CASSSGRLSTEQYF
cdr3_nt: TGTGCCAGCAGCTCGGGACGGCTATCCACCGAGCAGTACTTC

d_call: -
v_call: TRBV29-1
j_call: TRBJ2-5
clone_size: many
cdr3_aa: CSVEEGETQYF
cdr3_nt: TGCAGCGTTGAAGAAGGAGAGACCCAGTACTTC

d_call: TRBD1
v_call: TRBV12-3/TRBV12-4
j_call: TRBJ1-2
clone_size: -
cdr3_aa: CASSPSGGVNYGYTF
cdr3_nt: TGTGCCAGCAGTCCCTCAGGGGGTGTCAACTATGGCTACACCTTC

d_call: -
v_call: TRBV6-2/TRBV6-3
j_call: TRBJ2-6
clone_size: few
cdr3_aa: CASSYSGESGANVLTF
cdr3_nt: TGTGCCAGCAGTTACTCCGGGGAGTCCGGGGCCAACGTCCTGACTTTC

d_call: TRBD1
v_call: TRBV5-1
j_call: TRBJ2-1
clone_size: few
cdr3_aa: CASSTDRVSYNEQFF
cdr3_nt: TGCGCCAGCAGCACCGACAGGGTATCCTACAATGAGCAGTTCTTC

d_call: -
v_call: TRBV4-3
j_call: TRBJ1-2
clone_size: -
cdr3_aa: CASSQDSAWSYGYTF
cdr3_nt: TGCGCCAGCAGCCAAGATTCCGCGTGGAGCTATGGCTACACCTTC

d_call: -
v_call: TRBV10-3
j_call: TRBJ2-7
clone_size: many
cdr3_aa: CAISESILRGYEQYF
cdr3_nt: TGTGCCATCAGTGAGTCCATCTTAAGGGGCTACGAGCAGTACTTC

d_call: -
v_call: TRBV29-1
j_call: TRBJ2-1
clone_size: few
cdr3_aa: CSSDGERSYNEQFF
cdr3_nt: TGCAGCTCCGATGGAGAACGCTCCTACAATGAGCAGTTCTTC

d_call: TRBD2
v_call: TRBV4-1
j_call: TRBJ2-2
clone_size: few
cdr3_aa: CASSQASSGRNTGELFF
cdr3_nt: TGCGCCAGCAGCCAAGCGTCTAGCGGGAGGAACACCGGGGAGCTGTTTTTT

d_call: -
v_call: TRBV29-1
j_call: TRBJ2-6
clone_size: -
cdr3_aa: CSVVDIRHSGANVLTF
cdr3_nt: TGCAGCGTTGTCGACATCCGTCACTCTGGGGCCAACGTCCTGACTTTC

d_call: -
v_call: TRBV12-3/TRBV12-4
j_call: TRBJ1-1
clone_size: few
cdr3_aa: CASSFSFSNTEAFF
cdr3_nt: TGTGCCAGCAGTTTTTCATTTTCGAACACTGAAGCTTTCTTT

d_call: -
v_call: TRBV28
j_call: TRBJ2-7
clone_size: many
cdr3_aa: CASSRTSYEQYF
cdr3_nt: TGTGCCAGCAGTAGGACGTCCTACGAGCAGTACTTC

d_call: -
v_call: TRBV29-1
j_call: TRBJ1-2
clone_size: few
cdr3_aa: CSVPGLYNYGYTF
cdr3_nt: TGCAGCGTCCCGGGACTCTATAACTATGGCTACACCTTC

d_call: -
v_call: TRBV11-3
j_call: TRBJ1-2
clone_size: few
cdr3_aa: CASSLGEQFPANYGYTF
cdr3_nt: TGTGCCAGCAGCTTAGGGGAGCAGTTCCCAGCTAACTATGGCTACACCTTC

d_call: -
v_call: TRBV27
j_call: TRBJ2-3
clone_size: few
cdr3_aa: CASSLFSLPSAVADTQYF
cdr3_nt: TGTGCCAGCAGTTTATTCTCCCTACCTAGCGCTGTTGCAGATACGCAGTATTTT

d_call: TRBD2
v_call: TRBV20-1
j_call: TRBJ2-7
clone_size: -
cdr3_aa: CSAHAGLAGEQYF
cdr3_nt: TGCAGTGCTCACGCGGGACTAGCGGGCGAGCAGTACTTC

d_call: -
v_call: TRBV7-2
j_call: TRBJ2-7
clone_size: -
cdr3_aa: CASSLGWTGYYEQYF
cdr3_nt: TGTGCCAGCAGCTTAGGATGGACGGGATACTACGAGCAGTACTTC

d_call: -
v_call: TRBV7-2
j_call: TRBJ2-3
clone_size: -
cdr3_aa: CASSFQTAARPQYF
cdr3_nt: TGTGCCAGCAGCTTTCAGACTGCGGCCCGTCCGCAGTATTTT

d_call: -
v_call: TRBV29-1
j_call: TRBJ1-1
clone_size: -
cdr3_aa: CSVESGMNTEAFF
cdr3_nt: TGCAGCGTTGAGTCAGGGATGAACACTGAAGCTTTCTTT

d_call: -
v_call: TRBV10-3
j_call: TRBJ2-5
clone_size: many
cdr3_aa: CAIGGETQYF
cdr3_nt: TGTGCCATCGGAGGGGAGACCCAGTACTTC

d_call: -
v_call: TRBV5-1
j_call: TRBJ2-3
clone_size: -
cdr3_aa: CASSLGNGAQDTQYF
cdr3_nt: TGCGCCAGCAGCTTGGGGAACGGTGCTCAGGATACGCAGTATTTT

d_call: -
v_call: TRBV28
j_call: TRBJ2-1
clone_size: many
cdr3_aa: CASSLSAVSSYNEQFF
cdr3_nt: TGTGCCAGCAGTTTATCGGCGGTTTCGTCCTACAATGAGCAGTTCTTC

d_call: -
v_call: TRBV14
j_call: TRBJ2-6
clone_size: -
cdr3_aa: CASSQDAGANVLTF
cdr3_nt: TGTGCCAGCAGCCAAGACGCTGGGGCCAACGTCCTGACTTTC